This T cell receptor beta chain emerged from a study of beta chain features in type 1 diabetes (dated by TCRdb to the late 2010s). In terms of the full investigation: Mean age, gender distribution, total cell number and subset yield did not differ between patients and healthy donors. Across all samples, roughly 110,000,000 sorted cells were examined, and cell number per subset correlated strongly with RNA yield. In the study, recently diagnosed type 1 diabetes patients and matched healthy donors were compared on the TCRB repertoires of their sorted circulating CD4+ T cell subsets. Regulatory and stem cell-like memory subsets were isolated from only 8 patients and about 8 healthy donors, whereas naive and central memory subsets came from all 30 or so donors.

About this clone itself: Its antigen is unknown. One base away there is no much larger clone; base qualities are not given.

The CDR3 starts with the cysteine, ends with the phenylalanine, and has 18 residues. The kept DNA is CDR3 alone, 54 bases in frame from the first base. Deletion took 4 bases off V and 0 bases off J, with a span of 19 bases between the germline ends. A single peripheral blood draw of around 120 mL on average was collected from each donor into heparinised tubes. A BD FACSAria II and a panel including CD45RO, CCR7, CD25, CD127, CD95 and CD27 were used to sort naive, central memory, regulatory and stem cell-like memory CD4+ T cells. All sorted populations exceeded 95% purity. PBMCs were isolated immediately by Lymphoprep density gradient centrifugation and stained directly without culture. To minimize batch effects, samples were stained and sorted in pairs, one healthy donor with one patient per experiment. The study at large found these results: Sequencing cDNA rather than genomic DNA could over-represent highly expressing activated cells, although activation and CD3 levels did not differ between groups. PCR might favor shorter templates, but patient and control samples were amplified and corrected together, so any skew would affect both groups equally. A moderate but significant shortening of TCRB CDR3 length was observed in type 1 diabetes patients in all four CD4+ subsets. At VDJ recombination sites, type 1 diabetes patients had fewer insertions and more deleted nucleotides, which implies abnormalities in thymic rearrangement. HLA sub-analyses involved small numbers of individuals, so any influence of HLA type on TCRB rearrangement remained unresolved. Naive, central memory and regulatory TCRB repertoires appeared to be more similar among patients than among healthy donors.

The High Capacity cDNA Reverse Transcription Kit was used to reverse transcribe all of the isolated RNA, meaning that expressed TCRB transcripts were what got sequenced. Deep immunoSEQ sequencing was performed on naive, central memory and regulatory T cell samples, with an average of roughly 3.5 million total reads per sample. Sorted cells were lysed in RLT buffer, and RNA was extracted using DNase-treated RNeasy Micro or Mini kits according to cell number. Each cell subset was processed separately to prevent cross-contamination, with patient and healthy donor samples processed together. TCRB sequences were amplified from cDNA with the immunoSEQ multiplex PCR, producing 87-bp fragments spanning the CDR3 region. Sequencing of the amplicons was done on the Illumina HiSeq platform. As for how the authors treated the data: PCR bias was computationally corrected using synthetic template baselines, reads within Hamming distance 2 were collapsed, and singletons that could not be merged were discarded. Reads were aligned to IMGT to assign V, D and J genes, CDR3 length, and insertions or deletions at six rearrangement sites. Clonotype counts were normalized to sorted cell number within each subset before computing true diversity and Gini coefficients with the tcR R package. The overlap coefficient, calculated on TCRB nucleotide sequences, was used to measure repertoire sharing. Out-of-frame TCRB sequences from naive cells were analyzed as a proxy for the pre-selection repertoire. Imported from immuneACCESS, the table was reduced by TCRdb to in-frame sequences with V and J called. These copies leave out some clones; in studies compared against another copy, an unresolved V gene accounts for under half, and the cause of the remainder is not known. V and J calls and clone size are given by that table; D and trimming were obtained from the DNA. The sample table holds a few hundred thousand clones, of which about a fifth were seen once. The ten largest clonotypes hold around 0.03% of the sample.

The clonotype comes from a woman aged 40 to 50 with type 1 diabetes. The sequenced sample was naive CD4+ T cells from blood. Sample cell subset or site, as interpreted from the label and publication: true naive CD4+ T cells. The chain uses TRBV23-1 and TRBJ1-5; tentative D gene TRBD1, with 5 bases matching. Being an ORF, TRBV23-1 has a function that is uncertain. The sequenced DNA is TGCGCCAGCAGTCCAACAGGCTCCGATGAAGATAGCAATCAGCCCCAGCATTTT. Translated, it gives CASSPTGSDEDSNQPQHF.